This TCR beta chain was found in a study of shared clonotypes between healthy human individuals. This clone was seen once. What it recognizes is unknown. Study observations and caveats: Non-shared clonotypes had lower generation probabilities than those shared by all four donors. Naive subsets, compared against memory subsets, generally had larger estimated richness values.

Data came from immunoSEQ multiplex PCR; TCRdb stores just in-frame clones and leaves some out. Here the sample spans about 640,000 clones, roughly 70% being singletons. Germline-derived CDR1 and CDR2 are MDHEN and SYDVKM. Trimming stripped 2 bases from V and 2 bases from J, with 7 bases between. This CDR3 has 13 amino acids. Donors had no recently reported acute infections or vaccinations and were HIV-negative. Naive CD45RA+ and memory CD45RA-negative subsets were split from CD4+ cells. The clonotype was recovered from a woman aged 25 to 39 in good health. Sequenced input: memory CD4+ T cells sorted from blood. Noted subset: CD45RA-negative fraction. This sequence joins TRBV28 and TRBJ2-7; D may be TRBD2 (5 bases). This CDR3 reads CASSLTGTYEQYF. In DNA, the CDR3 is TGTGCCAGCAGTTTAACCGGGACCTACGAGCAGTACTTC.